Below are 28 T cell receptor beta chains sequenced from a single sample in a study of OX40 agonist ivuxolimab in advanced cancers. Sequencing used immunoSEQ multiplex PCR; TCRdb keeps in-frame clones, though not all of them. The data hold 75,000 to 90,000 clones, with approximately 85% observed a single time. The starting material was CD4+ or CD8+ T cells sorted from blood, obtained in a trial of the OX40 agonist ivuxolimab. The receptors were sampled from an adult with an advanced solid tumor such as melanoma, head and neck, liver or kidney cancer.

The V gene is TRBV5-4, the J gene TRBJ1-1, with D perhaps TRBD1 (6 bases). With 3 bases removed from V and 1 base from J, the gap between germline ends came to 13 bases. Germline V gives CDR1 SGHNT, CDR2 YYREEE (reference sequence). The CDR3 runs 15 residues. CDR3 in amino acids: CASSSTRQANTEAFF. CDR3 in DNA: TGTGCCAGCAGCTCCACTCGACAGGCGAACACTGAAGCTTTCTTT.

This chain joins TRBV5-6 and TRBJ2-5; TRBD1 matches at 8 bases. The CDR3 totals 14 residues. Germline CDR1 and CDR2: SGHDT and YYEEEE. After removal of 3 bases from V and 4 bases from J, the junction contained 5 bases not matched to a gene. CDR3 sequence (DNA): TGTGCCAGCAGCTCCCTGACAGGGGCAGAGACCCAGTACTTC. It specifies CASSSLTGAETQYF.

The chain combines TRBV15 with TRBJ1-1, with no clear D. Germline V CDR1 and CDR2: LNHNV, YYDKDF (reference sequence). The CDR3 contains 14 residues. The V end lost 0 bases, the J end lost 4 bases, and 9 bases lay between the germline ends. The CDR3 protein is CATSREGRSTEAFF. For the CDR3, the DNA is TGTGCCACCAGCAGAGAGGGCAGGAGCACTGAAGCTTTCTTT.

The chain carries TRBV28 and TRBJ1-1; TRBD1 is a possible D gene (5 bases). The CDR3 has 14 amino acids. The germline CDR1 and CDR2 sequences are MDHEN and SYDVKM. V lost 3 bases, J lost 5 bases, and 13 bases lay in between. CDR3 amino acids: CASSLERGVTEAFF. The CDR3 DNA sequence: TGTGCCAGCAGTTTGGAAAGGGGCGTTACTGAAGCTTTCTTT.

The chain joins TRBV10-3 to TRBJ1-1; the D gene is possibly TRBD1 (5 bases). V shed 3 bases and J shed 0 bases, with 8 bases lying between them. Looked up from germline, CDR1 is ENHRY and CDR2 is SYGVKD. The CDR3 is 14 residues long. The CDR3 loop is CAISDGTVNTEAFF. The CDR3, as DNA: TGTGCCATCAGTGACGGGACCGTGAACACTGAAGCTTTCTTT.

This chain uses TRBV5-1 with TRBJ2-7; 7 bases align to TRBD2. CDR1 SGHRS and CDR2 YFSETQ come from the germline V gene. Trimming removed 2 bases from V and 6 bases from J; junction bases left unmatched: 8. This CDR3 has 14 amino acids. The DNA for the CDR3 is TGCGCCAGCAGCTTAGCGGGGCGCCCCCCCGAGCAGTACTTC. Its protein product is CASSLAGRPPEQYF.

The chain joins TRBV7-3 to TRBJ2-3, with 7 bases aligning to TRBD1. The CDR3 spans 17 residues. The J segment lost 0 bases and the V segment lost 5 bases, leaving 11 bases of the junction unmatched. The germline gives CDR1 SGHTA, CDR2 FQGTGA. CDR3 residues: CASSPNTGDTSTDTQYF. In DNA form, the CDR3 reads TGTGCCAGCAGCCCAAATACAGGGGACACTAGCACAGATACGCAGTATTTT. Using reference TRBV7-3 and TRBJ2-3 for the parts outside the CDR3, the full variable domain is GAGVSQTPSNKVTEKGKYVELRCDPISGHTALYWYRQSLGQGPEFLIYFQGTGAADDSGLPNDRFFAVRPEGSVSTLKIQRTERGDSAVYLCASSPNTGDTSTDTQYFGPGTRLTVL.

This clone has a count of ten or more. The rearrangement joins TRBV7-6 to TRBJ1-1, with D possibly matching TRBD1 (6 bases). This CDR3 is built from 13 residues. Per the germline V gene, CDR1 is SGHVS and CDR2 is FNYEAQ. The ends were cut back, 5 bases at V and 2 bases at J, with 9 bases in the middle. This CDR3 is CASSVDSNTEAFF. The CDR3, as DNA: TGTGCCAGCAGCGTGGACAGTAACACTGAAGCTTTCTTT.

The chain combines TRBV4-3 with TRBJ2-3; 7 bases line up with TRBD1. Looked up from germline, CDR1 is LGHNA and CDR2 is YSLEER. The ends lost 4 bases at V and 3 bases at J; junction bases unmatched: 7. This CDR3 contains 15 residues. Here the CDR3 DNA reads TGCGCCAGCAGCCGACGGACAGGAGAGACAGATACGCAGTATTTT. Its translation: CASSRRTGETDTQYF.

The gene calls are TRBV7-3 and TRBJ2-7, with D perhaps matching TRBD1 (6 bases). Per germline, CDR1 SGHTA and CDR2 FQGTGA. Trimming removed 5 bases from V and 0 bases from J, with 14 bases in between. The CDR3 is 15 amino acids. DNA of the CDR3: TGTGCCAGCAGCCTCGATGGGGGCAGCTCCTACGAGCAGTACTTC. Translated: CASSLDGGSSYEQYF.

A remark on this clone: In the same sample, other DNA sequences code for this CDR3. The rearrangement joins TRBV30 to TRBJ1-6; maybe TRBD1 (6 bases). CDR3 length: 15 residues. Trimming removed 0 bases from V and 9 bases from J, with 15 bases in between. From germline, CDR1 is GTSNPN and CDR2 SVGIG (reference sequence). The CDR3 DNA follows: TGTGCCTGGAGTGTAATGCGGGGGGCGCGTTCACCCCTCCACTTT. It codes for CAWSVMRGARSPLHF. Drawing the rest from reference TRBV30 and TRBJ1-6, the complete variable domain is SQTIHQWPATLVQPVGSPLSLECTVEGTSNPNLYWYRQAAGRGLQLLFYSVGIGQISSEVPQNLSASRPQDRQFILSSKKLLLSDSGFYLCAWSVMRGARSPLHFGNGTRLTVT.

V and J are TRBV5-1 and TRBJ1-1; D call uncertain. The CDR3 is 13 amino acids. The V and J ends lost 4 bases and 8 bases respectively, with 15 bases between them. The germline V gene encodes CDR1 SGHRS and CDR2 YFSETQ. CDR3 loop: CASSEERYGEAFF. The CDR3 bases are TGCGCCAGCAGCGAGGAGAGGTACGGCGAAGCTTTCTTT. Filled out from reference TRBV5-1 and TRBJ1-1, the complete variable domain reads KAGVTQTPRYLIKTRGQQVTLSCSPISGHRSVSWYQQTPGQGLQFLFEYFSETQRNKGNFPGRFSGRQFSNSRSEMNVSTLELGDSALYLCASSEERYGEAFFGQGTRLTVV.

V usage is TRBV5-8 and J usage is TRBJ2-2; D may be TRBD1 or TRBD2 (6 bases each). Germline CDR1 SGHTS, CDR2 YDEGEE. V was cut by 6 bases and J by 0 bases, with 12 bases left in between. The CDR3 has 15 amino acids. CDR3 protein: CASINRGANTGELFF. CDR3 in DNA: TGTGCCAGCATAAATAGGGGGGCGAACACCGGGGAGCTGTTTTTT.

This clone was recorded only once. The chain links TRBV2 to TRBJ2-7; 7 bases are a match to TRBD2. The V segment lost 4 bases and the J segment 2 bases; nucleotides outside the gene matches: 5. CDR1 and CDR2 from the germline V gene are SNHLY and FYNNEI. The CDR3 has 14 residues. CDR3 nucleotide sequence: TGTGCCAGCAGTGGGCTAGCGGTGACCTACGAGCAGTACTTC. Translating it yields CASSGLAVTYEQYF.

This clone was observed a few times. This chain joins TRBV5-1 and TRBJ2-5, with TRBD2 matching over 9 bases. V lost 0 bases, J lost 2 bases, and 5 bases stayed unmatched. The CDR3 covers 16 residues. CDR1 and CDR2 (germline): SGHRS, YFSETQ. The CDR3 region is CASSLGPSGTQETQYF. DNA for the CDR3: TGCGCCAGCAGCTTGGGGCCTAGCGGGACTCAAGAGACCCAGTACTTC.

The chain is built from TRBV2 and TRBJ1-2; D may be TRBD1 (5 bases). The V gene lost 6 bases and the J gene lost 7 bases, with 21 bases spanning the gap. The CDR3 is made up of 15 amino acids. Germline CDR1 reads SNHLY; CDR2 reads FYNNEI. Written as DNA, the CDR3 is TGTGCCAGCAGAGGAATGGGGCCGAGGTCCCTTGGCTACACCTTC. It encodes CASRGMGPRSLGYTF.

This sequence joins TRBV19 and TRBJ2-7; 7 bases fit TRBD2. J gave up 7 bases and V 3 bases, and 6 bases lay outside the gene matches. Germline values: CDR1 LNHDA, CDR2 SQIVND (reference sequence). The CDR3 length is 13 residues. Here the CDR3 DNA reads TGTGCCAGTAGTATGACTGGGCGGGGGGAGCAGTACTTC. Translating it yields CASSMTGRGEQYF.

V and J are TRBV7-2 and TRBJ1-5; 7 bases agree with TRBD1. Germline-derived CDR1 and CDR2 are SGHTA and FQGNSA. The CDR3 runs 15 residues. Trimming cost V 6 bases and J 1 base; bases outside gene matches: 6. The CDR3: CASSLDRDSNQPQHF. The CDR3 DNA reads TGTGCCAGCAGTCTCGACAGGGACAGCAATCAGCCCCAGCATTTT.

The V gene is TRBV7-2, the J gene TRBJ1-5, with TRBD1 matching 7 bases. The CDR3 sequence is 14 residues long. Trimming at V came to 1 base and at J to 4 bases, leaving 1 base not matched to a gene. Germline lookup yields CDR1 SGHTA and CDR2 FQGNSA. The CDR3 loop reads CASSLDRGNQPQHF. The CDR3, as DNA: TGTGCCAGCAGCTTAGACAGGGGAAATCAGCCCCAGCATTTT.

The CDR3 region is CASSFGDRVNYGYTF. The CDR3 DNA reads TGTGCCAGCAGCTTTGGGGACAGGGTGAACTATGGCTACACCTTC. V gene TRBV11-2 combines with J gene TRBJ1-2, with TRBD1 matching over 9 bases. The CDR3 spans 15 residues. CDR1 and CDR2 from the germline V gene are SGHAT and FQNNGV. V lost 3 bases and J lost 2; bases outside the gene matches: 4.

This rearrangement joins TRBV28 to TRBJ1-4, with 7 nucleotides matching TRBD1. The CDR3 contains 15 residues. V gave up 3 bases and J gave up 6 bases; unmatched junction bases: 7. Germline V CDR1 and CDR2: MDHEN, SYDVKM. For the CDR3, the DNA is TGTGCCAGCAGTTTCGGGGGCAGGGGGGATGAAAAACTGTTTTTT. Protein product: CASSFGGRGDEKLFF.

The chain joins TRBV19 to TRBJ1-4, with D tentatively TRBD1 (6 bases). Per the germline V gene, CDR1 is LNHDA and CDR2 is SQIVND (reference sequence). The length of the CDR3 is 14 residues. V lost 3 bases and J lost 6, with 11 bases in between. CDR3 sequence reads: CASSIGQGHEKLFF. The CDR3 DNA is TGTGCCAGTAGTATCGGGCAGGGGCATGAAAAACTGTTTTTT. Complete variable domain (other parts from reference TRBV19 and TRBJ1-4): DGGITQSPKYLFRKEGQNVTLSCEQNLNHDAMYWYRQDPGQGLRLIYYSQIVNDFQKGDIAEGYSVSREKKESFPLTVTSAQKNPTAFYLCASSIGQGHEKLFFGSGTQLSVL.

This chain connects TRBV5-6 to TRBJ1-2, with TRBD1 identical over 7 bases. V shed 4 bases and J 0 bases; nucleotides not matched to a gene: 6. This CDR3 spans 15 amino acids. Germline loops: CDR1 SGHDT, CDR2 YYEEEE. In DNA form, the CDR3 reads TGTGCCAGCAGCCCCTGGGACAGACCTAACTATGGCTACACCTTC. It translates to CASSPWDRPNYGYTF.

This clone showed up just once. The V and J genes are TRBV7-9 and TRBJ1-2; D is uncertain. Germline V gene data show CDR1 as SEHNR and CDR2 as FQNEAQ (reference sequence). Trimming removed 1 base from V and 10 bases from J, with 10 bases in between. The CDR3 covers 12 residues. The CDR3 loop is CASSLDRTPYTF. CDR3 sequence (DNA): TGTGCCAGCAGCTTAGATCGGACTCCCTACACCTTC. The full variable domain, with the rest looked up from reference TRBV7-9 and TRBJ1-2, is DTGVSQNPRHKITKRGQNVTFRCDPISEHNRLYWYRQTLGQGPEFLTYFQNEAQLEKSRLLSDRFSAERPKGSFSTLEIQRTEQGDSAMYLCASSLDRTPYTFGSGTRLTVV.

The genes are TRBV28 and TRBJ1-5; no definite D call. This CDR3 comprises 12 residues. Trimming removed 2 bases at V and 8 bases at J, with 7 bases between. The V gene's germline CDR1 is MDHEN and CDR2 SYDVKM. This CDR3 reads CASSLNSEPQHF. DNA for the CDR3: TGTGCCAGCAGTTTAAACTCGGAGCCCCAGCATTTT.

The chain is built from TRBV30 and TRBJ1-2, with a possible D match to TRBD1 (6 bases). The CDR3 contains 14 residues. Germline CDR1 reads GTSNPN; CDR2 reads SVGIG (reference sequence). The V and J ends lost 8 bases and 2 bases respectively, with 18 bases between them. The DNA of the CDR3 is TGTGCCCTCAAGGGAGACAGGCGAAACTATGGCTACACCTTC. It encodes CALKGDRRNYGYTF.

CDR3 nucleotides: TGTGCCAGCAGTTCCACAGGGGGCACTGAAGCTTTCTTT. Its protein product is CASSSTGGTEAFF. The chain joins TRBV9 to TRBJ1-1; TRBD1 aligns across 8 bases. Germline trimming cut 5 bases from V and 4 bases from J; bases unmatched to any gene: 4. Germline CDR1 and CDR2: SGDLS and YYNGEE. This CDR3 comprises 13 residues. The variable domain in full, with the rest retrieved from reference TRBV9 and TRBJ1-1, is DSGVTQTPKHLITATGQRVTLRCSPRSGDLSVYWYQQSLDQGLQFLIQYYNGEERAKGNILERFSAQQFPDLHSELNLSSLELGDSALYFCASSSTGGTEAFFGQGTRLTVV.

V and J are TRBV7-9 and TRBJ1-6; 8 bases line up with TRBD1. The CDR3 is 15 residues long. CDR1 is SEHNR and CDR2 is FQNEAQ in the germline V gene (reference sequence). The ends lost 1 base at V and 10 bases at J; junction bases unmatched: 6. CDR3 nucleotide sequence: TGTGCCAGCAGCTTAGAGGGACAGGCTTTGTCACCCCTCCACTTT. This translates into CASSLEGQALSPLHF.